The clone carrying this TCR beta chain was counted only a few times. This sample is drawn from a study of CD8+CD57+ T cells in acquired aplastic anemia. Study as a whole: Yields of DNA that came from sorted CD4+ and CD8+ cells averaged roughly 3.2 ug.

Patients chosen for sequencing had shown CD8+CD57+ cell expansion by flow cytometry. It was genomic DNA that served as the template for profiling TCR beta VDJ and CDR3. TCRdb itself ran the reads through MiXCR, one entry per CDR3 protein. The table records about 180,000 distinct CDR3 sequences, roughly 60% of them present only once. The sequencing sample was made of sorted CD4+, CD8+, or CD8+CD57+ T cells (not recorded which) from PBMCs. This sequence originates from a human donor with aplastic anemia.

The CDR3 region is CSAETDDYEQYF. As DNA, the CDR3 is TGCAGCGCTGAGACAGATGACTACGAGCAGTACTTC. This chain connects TRBV29-1 to TRBJ2-7; weak D call: TRBD1 (5 bases). The length of the CDR3 is 12 residues. Germline assignment: CDR1 SQVTM and CDR2 ANQGSEA. V lost 7 bases and J lost 3, with 13 bases in between.